Described below is a single TCR beta chain sequence and its context. The study recruited people aged about 18 to 90 years across roughly 23 US areas. Self-reported history from a screening survey and questionnaire set each donor's cohort. For recovered donors of Cohort 3, there were two negative PCRs, clearance, or symptom resolution. The source of the sample is a study of blood T cell repertoires in COVID-19. Sequenced by immunoSEQ multiplex PCR; TCRdb stores in-frame clones only, minus some. The sample has hundreds of thousands of clones, around nine tenths seen once. The CDR3 is made up of 13 amino acids. The germline V gene has CDR1 MDHEN and CDR2 SYDVKM. V lost 6 bases to trimming and J lost 8 bases, with 16 bases between them.

The chain employs TRBV28 and TRBJ1-2, with D perhaps TRBD1 (6 bases). Source material: PBMCs or T cells enriched from blood (not recorded which). The sequence derives from a woman aged 30 to 39 who had recovered from COVID-19. Here the CDR3 reads CASSPGGATGYTF. CDR3 nucleotide sequence: TGTGCCAGCAGCCCGGGGGGGGCGACCGGCTACACCTTC.